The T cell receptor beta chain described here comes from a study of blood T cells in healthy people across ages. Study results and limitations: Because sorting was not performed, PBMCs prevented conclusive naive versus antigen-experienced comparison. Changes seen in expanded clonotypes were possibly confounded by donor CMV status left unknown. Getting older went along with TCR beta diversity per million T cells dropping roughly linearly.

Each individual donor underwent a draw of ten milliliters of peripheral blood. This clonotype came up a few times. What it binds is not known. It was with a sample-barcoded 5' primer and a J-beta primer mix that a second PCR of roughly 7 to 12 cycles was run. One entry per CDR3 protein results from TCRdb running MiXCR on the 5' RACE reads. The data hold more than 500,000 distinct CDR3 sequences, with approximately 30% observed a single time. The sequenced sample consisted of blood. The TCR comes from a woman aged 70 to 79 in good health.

The chain's CDR3 is CASLLAGPNEQFF. The CDR3 nucleotides read TGTGCCAGCCTACTAGCGGGACCCAATGAGCAGTTCTTC. V gene TRBV6-6 combines with J gene TRBJ2-1; TRBD2 agrees at 10 bases. This CDR3 has 13 residues. Trimming removed 8 bases from V and 6 bases from J; junction bases left unmatched: 4. CDR1 is MNHNY, CDR2 SVGAGI, per germline (reference sequence).